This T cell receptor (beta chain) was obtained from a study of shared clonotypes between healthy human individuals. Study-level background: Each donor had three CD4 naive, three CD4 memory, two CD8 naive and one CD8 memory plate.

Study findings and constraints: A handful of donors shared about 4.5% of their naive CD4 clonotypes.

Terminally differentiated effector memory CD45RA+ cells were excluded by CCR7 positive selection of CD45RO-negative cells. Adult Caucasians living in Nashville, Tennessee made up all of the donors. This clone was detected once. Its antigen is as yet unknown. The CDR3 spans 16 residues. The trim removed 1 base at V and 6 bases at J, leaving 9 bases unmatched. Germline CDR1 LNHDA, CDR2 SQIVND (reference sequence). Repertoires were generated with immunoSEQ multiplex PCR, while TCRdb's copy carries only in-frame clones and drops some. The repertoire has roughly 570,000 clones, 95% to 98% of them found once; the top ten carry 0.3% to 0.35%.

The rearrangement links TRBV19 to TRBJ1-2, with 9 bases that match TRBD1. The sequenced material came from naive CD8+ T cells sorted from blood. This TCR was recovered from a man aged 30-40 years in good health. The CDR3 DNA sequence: TGTGCCAGTAGTATAGGCCCCTGGACAGGGGTGGATGGCTACACCTTC. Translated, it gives CASSIGPWTGVDGYTF.